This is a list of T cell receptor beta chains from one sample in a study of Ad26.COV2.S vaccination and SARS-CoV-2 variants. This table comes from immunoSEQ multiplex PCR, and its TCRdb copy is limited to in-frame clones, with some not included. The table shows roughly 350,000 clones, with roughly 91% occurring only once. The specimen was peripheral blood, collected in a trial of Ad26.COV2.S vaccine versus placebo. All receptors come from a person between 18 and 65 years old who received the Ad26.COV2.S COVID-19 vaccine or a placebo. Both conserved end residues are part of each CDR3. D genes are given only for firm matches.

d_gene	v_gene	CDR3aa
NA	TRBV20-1	CSASSVRFETDTQYF
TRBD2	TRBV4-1	CASSLAGTSGRPGELFF
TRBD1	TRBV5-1	CASSSDRGNSPLHF
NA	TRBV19	CASSPRYDQPQHF
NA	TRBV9	CASSPGVTSNEKLFF
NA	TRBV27	CASSLQGSRETQYF
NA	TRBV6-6	CASSPPAYNEQFF
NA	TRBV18	CASSPGQSSTNEKLFF
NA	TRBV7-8	CASSLGGERNEQYF
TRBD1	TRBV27	CASSWTGLNSPLHF
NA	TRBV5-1	CASSLGGTDTEAFF